This TCR beta chain was recovered during a study of identical twins. Study-wide points: Memory repertoires showed no such pattern, whereas abundant cord blood beta clonotypes carried fewer insertions.

The CDR3 has 17 amino acids. Germline V gene lookup returns CDR1 SGHRS and CDR2 YFSETQ. V was pared by 1 base and J by 0 bases, with 16 bases between. Healthy Caucasians made up all donors. This clonotype has ten or more counts. As yet, its antigen is unknown. Unique molecular identifiers were present on the cDNA, which also gained a universal primer site by template switching. Each CDR3 protein gets one entry after TCRdb re-called the 5' RACE reads with MiXCR. The data contain 240,000 or so distinct CDR3 sequences, roughly a tenth of them singletons. The clonotype comes from a man aged 45 to 65 in good health. What was sequenced was memory T cells sorted from blood. The chain couples TRBV5-1 to TRBJ1-1; D remains unclear. The CDR3 DNA reads TGCGCCAGCAGCTTGAGGGAAGATGGGCTGTTGAACACTGAAGCTTTCTTT. Translating it yields CASSLREDGLLNTEAFF.